This entry lists 19 T cell receptor beta chains sequenced from one sample in a study of shared clonotypes between healthy human individuals. The method was immunoSEQ multiplex PCR; TCRdb's version includes in-frame clones alone and lacks a portion of them. Of about 2.4 million clones listed, over 85% are singletons. The sequencing input was naive CD4+ T cells sorted from blood. Indicated subset: CD45RA+ positively selected. Receptors originate from a man younger than 35 in good health.

This chain joins TRBV7-9 and TRBJ1-2, with D perhaps matching TRBD1 (6 bases). Trimming left V 5 bases short and J 12 bases short, with 13 bases between. The germline CDR1 and CDR2 sequences are SEHNR and FQNEAQ (reference sequence). The CDR3 contains 11 residues. The CDR3 region is CASSMNRDDTF. CDR3 in DNA: TGTGCCAGCAGCATGAACAGGGATGACACCTTC.

This sequence joins TRBV28 and TRBJ1-4; D gene ambiguous. Trimming pared 6 bases from V and 9 bases from J, leaving 11 bases between. Germline CDR1 is MDHEN and CDR2 is SYDVKM. The CDR3 spans 12 residues. The CDR3 sequence is CASSTGLQKLFF. The CDR3 DNA reads as TGTGCCAGCAGCACCGGACTCCAAAAACTGTTTTTT.

V is TRBV15 and J is TRBJ1-2; no clear D. CDR3 length equals 14 residues. V shed 5 bases and J shed 4 bases, with 14 bases lying between them. The V gene's germline CDR1 is LNHNV and CDR2 YYDKDF (reference sequence). The CDR3, as DNA: TGTGCCACCAGCTTCGGCTCCGGGCGCTATGGCTACACCTTC. The encoded protein is CATSFGSGRYGYTF.

The chain combines TRBV11-2 with TRBJ2-3, with D unresolved. V lost 4 bases and J lost 1, with 9 bases in between. Germline lookup yields CDR1 SGHAT and CDR2 FQNNGV. The CDR3 runs to 14 residues. CDR3: CASSSLRGTDTQYF. In DNA, the CDR3 is TGTGCCAGCAGCTCCCTCCGTGGCACAGATACGCAGTATTTT. Full variable domain (missing parts from reference TRBV11-2 and TRBJ2-3): EAGVAQSPRYKIIEKRQSVAFWCNPISGHATLYWYQQILGQGPKLLIQFQNNGVVDDSQLPKDRFSAERLKGVDSTLKIQPAKLEDSAVYLCASSSLRGTDTQYFGPGTRLTVL.

The V gene is TRBV6-6, the J gene TRBJ2-7; the D is unclear. The CDR3 is made up of 14 amino acids. Germline V gene sequence: CDR1 MNHNY, CDR2 SVGAGI (reference sequence). With 0 bases removed from V and 2 bases from J, the gap between germline ends came to 8 bases. The CDR3 protein is CASSYSLRPYEQYF. CDR3 bases: TGTGCCAGCAGTTACTCGCTTCGGCCCTACGAGCAGTACTTC.

The chain is built from TRBV29-1 and TRBJ1-3, with D perhaps TRBD1 (6 bases). With 5 bases removed from V and 0 bases from J, the gap between germline ends came to 8 bases. Germline-derived CDR1 and CDR2 are SQVTM and ANQGSEA. This CDR3 region has 13 residues. CDR3 sequence: CSVSTGSGNTIYF. DNA for the CDR3: TGCAGCGTTTCGACAGGCTCTGGAAACACCATATATTTT.

The V call is TRBV30, the J call TRBJ1-5, with D perhaps matching TRBD1 (5 bases). V was pared by 2 bases and J by 1 base, with 15 bases between. The CDR3 runs to 16 residues. Germline CDR1 GTSNPN, CDR2 SVGIG (reference sequence). CDR3 DNA: TGTGCCTGGAGTCTCGGGACTCCGGGCAGCAATCAGCCCCAGCATTTT. Residues: CAWSLGTPGSNQPQHF.

J is TRBJ1-2 and V is TRBV6-1, with TRBD1 matching 10 bases. The CDR3 sequence is 15 residues long. CDR1 and CDR2 (germline): MNHNS, SASEGT. Unmatched junction bases numbered 4, after V lost 4 bases and J lost 2 bases. This CDR3 reads CASSGPDRGNYGYTF. The CDR3 DNA reads TGTGCCAGCAGTGGGCCGGACAGGGGGAACTATGGCTACACCTTC.

The chain combines TRBV10-3 with TRBJ1-6; maybe TRBD1 (5 bases). The CDR3 runs 15 residues. Germline-derived CDR1 and CDR2 are ENHRY and SYGVKD. With 5 bases removed from V and 10 bases from J, the gap between germline ends came to 18 bases. CDR3 residues: CAISPAGGGSSPLHF. The CDR3 DNA sequence: TGTGCCATCAGTCCGGCCGGGGGGGGGAGCTCACCCCTCCACTTT.

The rearrangement links TRBV29-1 to TRBJ2-1, with D hard to call. The CDR3 spans 11 residues. Germline CDR1 and CDR2: SQVTM and ANQGSEA. V lost 7 bases and J lost 7, with 11 bases in between. The CDR3 spells CSEHRNNEQFF. The CDR3, as DNA: TGCAGCGAACACCGTAATAATGAGCAGTTCTTC.

The rearrangement links TRBV7-2 to TRBJ1-5, with D unresolved. The CDR3 loop spans 15 amino acids. Trimming shortened V by 0 bases and J by 3 bases, and 9 bases separated the two germline ends. The germline gives CDR1 SGHTA, CDR2 FQGNSA. CDR3 coding DNA: TGTGCCAGCAGCTTAGCGTCGGGTATCAATCAGCCCCAGCATTTT. Translating it yields CASSLASGINQPQHF.

The chain combines TRBV7-9 with TRBJ1-3; D remains ambiguous. The CDR3 sequence is 17 residues long. Trimming removed 2 bases from V and 0 bases from J, with 14 bases in between. The germline V gene encodes CDR1 SEHNR and CDR2 FQNEAQ (reference sequence). The DNA for the CDR3 is TGTGCCAGCAGCTTAAAAGGGAGTGGCCTCTCTGGAAACACCATATATTTT. Translation: CASSLKGSGLSGNTIYF.

V is TRBV28 and J is TRBJ2-5, with D perhaps TRBD2 (5 bases). This CDR3 is 15 amino acids long. Germline CDR1 is MDHEN and CDR2 is SYDVKM. V dropped 1 base and J dropped 2 bases, with 11 bases sitting between them. The CDR3 bases are TGTGCCAGCAGTTTATCCGGGATGAGTCAAGAGACCCAGTACTTC. Protein product: CASSLSGMSQETQYF.

The sample holds one count of this clone. The chain joins TRBV6-1 to TRBJ2-7; D might be TRBD1 (6 bases). Germline assignment: CDR1 MNHNS and CDR2 SASEGT. V gave up 2 bases and J gave up 9 bases, with 14 bases separating them. This CDR3 is built from 13 residues. The CDR3 coding sequence is TGTGCCAGCAGTGAACAGACAGGCGCTGGGCAGTACTTC. Its translation: CASSEQTGAGQYF.

On this clone itself: This specimen includes other DNA sequences encoding the same CDR3. The V and J genes are TRBV29-1 and TRBJ2-5, with D possibly TRBD2 on 6 matching bases. The germline gives CDR1 SQVTM, CDR2 ANQGSEA. V lost 1 base and J lost 2, with 8 bases in between. The CDR3 is 13 amino acids. The CDR3: CSVEGRGQETQYF. In nucleotides, the CDR3 is TGCAGCGTTGAAGGGAGGGGTCAAGAGACCCAGTACTTC.

The chain combines TRBV5-1 with TRBJ1-1; perhaps TRBD1 as D (6 bases). Trimming took off 0 bases at V and 3 bases at J, with 18 bases between the two ends. This CDR3 contains 17 residues. Germline CDR1 is SGHRS and CDR2 is YFSETQ. The CDR3 DNA sequence: TGCGCCAGCAGCTTGGTGATCGGCAGGGGTCGGTACACTGAAGCTTTCTTT. Protein: CASSLVIGRGRYTEAFF.

Comment on this clone: Other DNA sequences in the same sample also yield this CDR3. V usage is TRBV6-5 and J usage is TRBJ1-4; 7 bases fit TRBD1. The V gene end was trimmed by 6 bases and the J gene end by 7 bases; junction bases not matched to a gene: 2. The CDR3 contains 12 residues. Germline CDR1 and CDR2: MNHEY and SVGAGI. The CDR3 DNA reads TGTGCCAGCAGCCGGACAGGTGAAAAACTGTTTTTT. This codes for CASSRTGEKLFF.

This clone has more than one count but fewer than ten. J is TRBJ1-2 and V is TRBV6-1; weak D call: TRBD1 (5 bases). CDR3 length equals 13 residues. Germline CDR1 and CDR2: MNHNS and SASEGT. Trimming pared 11 bases from V and 2 bases from J, leaving 15 bases between. CDR3 DNA: TGTGCCGGCCGGGACGGAGGGAACTATGGCTACACCTTC. It encodes CAGRDGGNYGYTF.

This sequence joins TRBV28 and TRBJ2-3; unclear D gene. CDR1 and CDR2 from the germline V gene are MDHEN and SYDVKM. The V gene lost 4 bases and the J gene lost 10 bases, with 12 bases spanning the gap. The CDR3 sequence is 12 residues long. CDR3 in amino acids: CASSSSQLSQYF. DNA of the CDR3: TGTGCCAGCAGTTCCAGCCAGTTATCGCAGTATTTT.